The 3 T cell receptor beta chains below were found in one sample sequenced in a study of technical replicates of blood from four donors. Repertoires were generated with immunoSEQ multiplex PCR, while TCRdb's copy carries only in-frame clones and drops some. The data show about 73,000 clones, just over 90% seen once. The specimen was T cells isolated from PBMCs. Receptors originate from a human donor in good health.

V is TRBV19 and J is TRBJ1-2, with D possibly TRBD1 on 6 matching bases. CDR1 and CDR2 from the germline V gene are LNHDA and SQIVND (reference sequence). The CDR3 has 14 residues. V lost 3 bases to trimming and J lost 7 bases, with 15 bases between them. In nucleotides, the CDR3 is TGTGCCAGTAGTATGATAGGGGGAGACTTTGGCTACACCTTC. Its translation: CASSMIGGDFGYTF.

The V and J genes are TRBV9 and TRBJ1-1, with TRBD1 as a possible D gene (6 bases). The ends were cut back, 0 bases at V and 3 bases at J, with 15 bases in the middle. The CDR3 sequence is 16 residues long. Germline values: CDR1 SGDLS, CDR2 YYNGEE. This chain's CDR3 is CASSVGAGVPYTEAFF. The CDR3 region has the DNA TGTGCCAGCAGCGTAGGGGCAGGGGTGCCTTACACTGAAGCTTTCTTT.

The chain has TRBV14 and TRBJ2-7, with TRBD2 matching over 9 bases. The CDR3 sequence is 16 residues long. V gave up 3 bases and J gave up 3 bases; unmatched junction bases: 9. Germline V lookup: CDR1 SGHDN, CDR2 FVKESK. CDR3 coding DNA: TGTGCCAGCAGCCAGACTAGCGGACCGAGGTACTACGAGCAGTACTTC. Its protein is CASSQTSGPRYYEQYF.